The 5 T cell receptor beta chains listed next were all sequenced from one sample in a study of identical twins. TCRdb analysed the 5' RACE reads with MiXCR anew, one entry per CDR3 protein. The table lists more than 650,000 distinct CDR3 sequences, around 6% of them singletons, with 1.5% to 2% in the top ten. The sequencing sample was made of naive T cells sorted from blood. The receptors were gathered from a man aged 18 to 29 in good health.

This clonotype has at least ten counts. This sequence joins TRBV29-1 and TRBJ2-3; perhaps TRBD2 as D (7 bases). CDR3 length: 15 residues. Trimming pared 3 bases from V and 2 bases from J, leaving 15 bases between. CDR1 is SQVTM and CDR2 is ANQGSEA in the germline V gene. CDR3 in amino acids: CSVEGGRENTDTQYF. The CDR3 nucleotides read TGCAGCGTTGAGGGGGGGCGGGAGAACACAGATACGCAGTATTTT.

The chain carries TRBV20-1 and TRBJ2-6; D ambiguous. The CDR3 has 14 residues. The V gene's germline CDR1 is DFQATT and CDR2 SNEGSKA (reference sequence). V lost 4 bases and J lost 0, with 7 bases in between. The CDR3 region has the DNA TGCAGTGCTAAATCGGTCTCTGGGGCCAACGTCCTGACTTTC. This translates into CSAKSVSGANVLTF.

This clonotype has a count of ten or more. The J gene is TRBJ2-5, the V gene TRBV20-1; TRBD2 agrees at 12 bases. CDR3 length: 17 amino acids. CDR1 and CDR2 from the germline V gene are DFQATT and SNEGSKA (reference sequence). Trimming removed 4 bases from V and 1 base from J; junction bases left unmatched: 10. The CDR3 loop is CSANIPSGRAPQETQYF. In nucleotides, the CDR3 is TGCAGTGCTAACATACCTAGCGGGAGGGCCCCCCAAGAGACCCAGTACTTC.

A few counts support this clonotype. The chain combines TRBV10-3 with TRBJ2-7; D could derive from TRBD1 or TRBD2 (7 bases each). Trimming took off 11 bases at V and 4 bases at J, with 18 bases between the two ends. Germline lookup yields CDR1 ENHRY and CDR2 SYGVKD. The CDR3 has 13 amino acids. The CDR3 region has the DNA TGTGCCGCCAAGGAGCAGGGGGGGTACGAGCAGTACTTC. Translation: CAAKEQGGYEQYF.

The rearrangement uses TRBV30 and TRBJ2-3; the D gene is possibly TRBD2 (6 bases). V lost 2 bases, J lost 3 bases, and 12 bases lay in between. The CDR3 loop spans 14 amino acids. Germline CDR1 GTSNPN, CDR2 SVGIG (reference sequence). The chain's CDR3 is CAWSLISGTDTQYF. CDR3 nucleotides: TGTGCCTGGAGTTTGATTAGCGGTACAGATACGCAGTATTTT. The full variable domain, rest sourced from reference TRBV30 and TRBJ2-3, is SQTIHQWPATLVQPVGSPLSLECTVEGTSNPNLYWYRQAAGRGLQLLFYSVGIGQISSEVPQNLSASRPQDRQFILSSKKLLLSDSGFYLCAWSLISGTDTQYFGPGTRLTVL.